This T cell receptor beta chain was documented in a study of CD8 T cells in ankylosing spondylitis. Study-wide results and caveats: A TCR beta motif of 8 or 9 highly homologous variants appeared characteristic of ankylosing spondylitis blood. Disease-linked clones reportedly concentrated significantly in matched ankylosing spondylitis synovial fluid.

TCRdb redid the calling of the 5' RACE reads with MiXCR, one entry per CDR3 protein. The profile covers 300,000 to 350,000 distinct CDR3 sequences, with less than 25% appearing a single time and 3.5% to 4.5% taken by the ten largest. Of note for this clonotype: The target antigen is unknown.

The source of this sequence is a female donor with ankylosing spondylitis or in good health (not recorded which). Sequenced input: blood, either unsorted or a sorted T cell fraction (not recorded which).

The CDR3 nucleotides are TGTGCCAGCAGCTTAACAGCGGGAGTAGGCGATGAGCAGTTCTTC. Translating it yields CASSLTAGVGDEQFF. The rearrangement links TRBV7-3 to TRBJ2-1, with 8 bases fitting TRBD2. Trimming cost V 0 bases and J 8 bases; bases outside gene matches: 6. This CDR3 contains 15 residues. In germline, CDR1 is SGHTA, CDR2 FQGTGA.